This T cell receptor (beta chain) was retrieved from a study of cytomegalovirus exposure and HLA in healthy donors. A note on this clone: Its specificity is not known.

PCR used 60 Vbeta primers and 13 Jbeta primers. Profiling relied on immunoSEQ multiplex PCR, and the TCRdb table lists in-frame clones only, not all of them. The sample has 200,000 to 250,000 clones. Study results and limitations: With DRB1 most and HLA-C fewest, TCR association rates differed between HLA loci in a later analysis.

This CDR3 has 16 amino acids. V lost 5 bases to trimming and J lost 7 bases; unmatched junction nucleotides: 12. The germline CDR1 and CDR2 sequences are SEHNR and FQNEAQ (reference sequence). Source material: PBMCs. The V gene is TRBV7-9, the J gene TRBJ2-1, with 9 bases that match TRBD1. This sequence was found in a woman aged 25 to 39 in good health and CMV-seropositive. CDR3 region: CASSTSRTGVRNEQFF. The DNA for the CDR3 is TGTGCCAGCAGCACGTCCAGGACAGGGGTAAGAAATGAGCAGTTCTTC.